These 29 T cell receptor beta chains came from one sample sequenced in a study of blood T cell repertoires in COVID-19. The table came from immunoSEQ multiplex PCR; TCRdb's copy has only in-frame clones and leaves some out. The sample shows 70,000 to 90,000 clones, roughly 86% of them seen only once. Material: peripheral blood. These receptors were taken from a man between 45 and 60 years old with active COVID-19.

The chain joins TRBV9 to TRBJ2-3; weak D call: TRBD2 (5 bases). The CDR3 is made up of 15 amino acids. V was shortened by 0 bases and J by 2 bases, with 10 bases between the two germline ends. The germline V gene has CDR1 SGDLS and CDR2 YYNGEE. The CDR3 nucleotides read TGTGCCAGCAGCGTAGTGGCGACTAACACAGATACGCAGTATTTT. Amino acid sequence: CASSVVATNTDTQYF.

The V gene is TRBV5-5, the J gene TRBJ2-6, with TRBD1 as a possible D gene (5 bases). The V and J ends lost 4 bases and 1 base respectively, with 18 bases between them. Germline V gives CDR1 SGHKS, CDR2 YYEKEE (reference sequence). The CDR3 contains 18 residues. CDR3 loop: CASSVQPMDTSGANVLTF. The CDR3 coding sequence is TGTGCCAGCAGCGTCCAACCCATGGACACTTCTGGGGCCAACGTCCTGACTTTC.

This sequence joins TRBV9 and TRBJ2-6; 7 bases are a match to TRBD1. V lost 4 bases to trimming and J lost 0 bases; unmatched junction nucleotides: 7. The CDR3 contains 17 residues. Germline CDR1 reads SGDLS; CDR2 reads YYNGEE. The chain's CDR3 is CASSPRGQNSGANVLTF. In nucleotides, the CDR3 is TGTGCCAGCAGCCCAAGGGGACAGAACTCTGGGGCCAACGTCCTGACTTTC.

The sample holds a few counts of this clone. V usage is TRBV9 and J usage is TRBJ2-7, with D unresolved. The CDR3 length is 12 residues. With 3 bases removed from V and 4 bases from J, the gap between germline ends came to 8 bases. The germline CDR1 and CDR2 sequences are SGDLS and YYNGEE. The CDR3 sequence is CASSGAGYEQYF. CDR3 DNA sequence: TGTGCCAGCAGCGGAGCAGGTTACGAGCAGTACTTC.

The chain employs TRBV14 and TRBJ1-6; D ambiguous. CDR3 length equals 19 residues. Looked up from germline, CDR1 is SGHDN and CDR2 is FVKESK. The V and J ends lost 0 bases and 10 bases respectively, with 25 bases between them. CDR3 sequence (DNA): TGTGCCAGCAGCCAAGATACCATCTTACAGTATTCCGGTTACTCACCCCTCCACTTT. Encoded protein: CASSQDTILQYSGYSPLHF. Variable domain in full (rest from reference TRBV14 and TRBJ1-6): EAGVTQFPSHSVIEKGQTVTLRCDPISGHDNLYWYRRVMGKEIKFLLHFVKESKQDESGMPNNRFLAERTGGTYSTLKVQPAELEDSGVYFCASSQDTILQYSGYSPLHFGNGTRLTVT.

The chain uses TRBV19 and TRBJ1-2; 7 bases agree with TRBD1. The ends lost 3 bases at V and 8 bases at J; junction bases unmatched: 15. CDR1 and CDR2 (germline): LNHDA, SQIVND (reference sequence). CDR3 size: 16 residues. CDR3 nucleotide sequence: TGTGCCAGTAGTATCGCGATAACAGGGGTCGGACGGGGCTACACCTTC. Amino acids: CASSIAITGVGRGYTF.

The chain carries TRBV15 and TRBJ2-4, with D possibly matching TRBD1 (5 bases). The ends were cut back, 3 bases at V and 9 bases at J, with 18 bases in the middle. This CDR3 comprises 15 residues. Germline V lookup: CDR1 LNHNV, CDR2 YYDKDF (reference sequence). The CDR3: CATSSPTGASGIQYF. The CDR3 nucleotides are TGTGCCACCAGCAGTCCTACAGGCGCGTCGGGCATTCAGTACTTC.

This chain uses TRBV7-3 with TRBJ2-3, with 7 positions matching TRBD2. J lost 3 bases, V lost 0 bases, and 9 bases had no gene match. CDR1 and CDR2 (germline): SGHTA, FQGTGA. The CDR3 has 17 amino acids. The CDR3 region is CASSLTGREVVTDTQYF. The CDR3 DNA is TGTGCCAGCAGCTTAACGGGTCGGGAGGTCGTTACAGATACGCAGTATTTT.

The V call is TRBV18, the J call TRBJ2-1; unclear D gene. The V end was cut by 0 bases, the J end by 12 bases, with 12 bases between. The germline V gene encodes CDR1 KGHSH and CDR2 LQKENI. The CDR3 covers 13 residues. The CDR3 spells CASSPPERMGQFF. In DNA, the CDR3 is TGTGCCAGCTCACCACCTGAGCGTATGGGGCAGTTCTTC.

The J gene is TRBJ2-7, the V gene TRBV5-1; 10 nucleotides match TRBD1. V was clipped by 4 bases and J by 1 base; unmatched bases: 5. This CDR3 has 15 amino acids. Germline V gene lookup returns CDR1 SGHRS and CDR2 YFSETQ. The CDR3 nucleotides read TGCGCCAGCAGCGGACGGACAGGGGGGTCCTACGAGCAGTACTTC. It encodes CASSGRTGGSYEQYF.

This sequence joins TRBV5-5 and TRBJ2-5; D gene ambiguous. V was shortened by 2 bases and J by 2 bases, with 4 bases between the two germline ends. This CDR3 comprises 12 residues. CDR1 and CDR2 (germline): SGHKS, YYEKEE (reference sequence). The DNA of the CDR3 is TGTGCCAGCAGCTTCCAACAAGAGACCCAGTACTTC. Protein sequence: CASSFQQETQYF.

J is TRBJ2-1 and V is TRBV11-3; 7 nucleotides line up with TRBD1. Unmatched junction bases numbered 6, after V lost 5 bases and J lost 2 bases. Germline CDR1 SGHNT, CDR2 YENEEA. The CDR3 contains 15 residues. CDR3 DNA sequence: TGTGCCAGCAGCCGTCGACAGGGAGCCTACAATGAGCAGTTCTTC. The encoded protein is CASSRRQGAYNEQFF. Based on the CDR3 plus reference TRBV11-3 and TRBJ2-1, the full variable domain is EAGVVQSPRYKIIEKKQPVAFWCNPISGHNTLYWYLQNLGQGPELLIRYENEEAVDDSQLPKDRFSAERLKGVDSTLKIQPAELGDSAVYLCASSRRQGAYNEQFFGPGTRLTVL.

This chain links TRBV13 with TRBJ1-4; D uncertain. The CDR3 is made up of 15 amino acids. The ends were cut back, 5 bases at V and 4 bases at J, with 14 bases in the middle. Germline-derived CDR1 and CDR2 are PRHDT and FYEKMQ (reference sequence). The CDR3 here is CASSQGGPGNEKLFF. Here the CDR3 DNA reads TGTGCCAGCAGCCAAGGAGGTCCGGGTAATGAAAAACTGTTTTTT. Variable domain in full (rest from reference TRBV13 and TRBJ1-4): AAGVIQSPRHLIKEKRETATLKCYPIPRHDTVYWYQQGPGQDPQFLISFYEKMQSDKGSIPDRFSAQQFSDYHSELNMSSLELGDSALYFCASSQGGPGNEKLFFGSGTQLSVL.

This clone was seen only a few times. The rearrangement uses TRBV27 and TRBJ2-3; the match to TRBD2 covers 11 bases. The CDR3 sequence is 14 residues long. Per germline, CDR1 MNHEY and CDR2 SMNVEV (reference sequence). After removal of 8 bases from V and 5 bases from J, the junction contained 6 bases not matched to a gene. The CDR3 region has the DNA TGTGCCAGCCGCCTAGCGGGAGGCCTAGATACGCAGTATTTT. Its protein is CASRLAGGLDTQYF.

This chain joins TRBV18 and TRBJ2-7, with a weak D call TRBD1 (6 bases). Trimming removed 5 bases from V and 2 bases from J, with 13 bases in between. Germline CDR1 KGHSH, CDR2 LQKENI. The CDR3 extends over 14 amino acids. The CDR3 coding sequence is TGTGCCAGCTCAACCGTCCGGGACACCTACGAGCAGTACTTC. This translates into CASSTVRDTYEQYF.

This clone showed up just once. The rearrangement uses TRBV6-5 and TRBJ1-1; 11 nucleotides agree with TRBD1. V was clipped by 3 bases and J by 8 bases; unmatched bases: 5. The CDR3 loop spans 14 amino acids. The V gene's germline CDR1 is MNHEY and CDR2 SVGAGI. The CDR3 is CASSYGQGAGEAFF. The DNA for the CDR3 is TGTGCCAGCAGTTATGGACAGGGGGCGGGCGAAGCTTTCTTT.

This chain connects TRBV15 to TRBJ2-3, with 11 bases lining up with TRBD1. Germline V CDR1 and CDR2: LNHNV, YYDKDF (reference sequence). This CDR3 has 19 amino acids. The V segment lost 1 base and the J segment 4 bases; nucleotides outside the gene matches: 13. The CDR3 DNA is TGTGCCACCAGCAGAGGCCTCATAGGGACAGGGGGATCCCCAGATACGCAGTATTTT. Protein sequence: CATSRGLIGTGGSPDTQYF.

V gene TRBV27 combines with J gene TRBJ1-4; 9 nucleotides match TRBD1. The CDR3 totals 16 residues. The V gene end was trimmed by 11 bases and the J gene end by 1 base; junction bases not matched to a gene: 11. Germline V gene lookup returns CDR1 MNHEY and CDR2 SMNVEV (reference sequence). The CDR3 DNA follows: TGTGCCGGACGGGGACAGGGTATAGAAACTAATGAAAAACTGTTTTTT. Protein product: CAGRGQGIETNEKLFF.

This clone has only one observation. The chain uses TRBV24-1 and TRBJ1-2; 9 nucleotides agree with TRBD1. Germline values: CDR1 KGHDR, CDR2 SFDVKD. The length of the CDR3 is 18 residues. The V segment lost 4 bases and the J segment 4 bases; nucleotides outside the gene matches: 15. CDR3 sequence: CATSDTRTDRGKGYGYTF. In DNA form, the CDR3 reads TGTGCCACCAGTGACACCCGAACTGACAGGGGGAAGGGCTATGGCTACACCTTC.

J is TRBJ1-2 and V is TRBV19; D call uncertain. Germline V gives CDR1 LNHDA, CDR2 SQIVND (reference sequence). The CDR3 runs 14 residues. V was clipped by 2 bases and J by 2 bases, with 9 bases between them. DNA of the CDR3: TGTGCCAGTAGTATAACGGGATTGAACTATGGCTACACCTTC. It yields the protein CASSITGLNYGYTF.

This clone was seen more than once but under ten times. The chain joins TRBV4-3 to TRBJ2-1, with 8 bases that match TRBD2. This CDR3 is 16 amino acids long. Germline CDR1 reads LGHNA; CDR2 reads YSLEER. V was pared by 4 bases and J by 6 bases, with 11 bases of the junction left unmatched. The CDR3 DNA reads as TGCGCCAGCAGCCGAATAAGCGGGAGTAAGGGCAATGAGCAGTTCTTC. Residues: CASSRISGSKGNEQFF.

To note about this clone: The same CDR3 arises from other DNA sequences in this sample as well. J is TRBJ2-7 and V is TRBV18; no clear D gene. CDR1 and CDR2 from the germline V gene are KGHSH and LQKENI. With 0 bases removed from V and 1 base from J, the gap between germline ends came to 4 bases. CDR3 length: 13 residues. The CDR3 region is CASSPPSSYEQYF. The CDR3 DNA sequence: TGTGCCAGCTCACCACCCAGTTCCTACGAGCAGTACTTC.

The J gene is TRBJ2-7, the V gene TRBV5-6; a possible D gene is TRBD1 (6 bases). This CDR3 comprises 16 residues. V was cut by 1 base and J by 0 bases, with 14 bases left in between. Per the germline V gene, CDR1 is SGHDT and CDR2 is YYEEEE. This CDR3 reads CASSLSRQDPSYEQYF. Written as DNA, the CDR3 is TGTGCCAGCAGCTTGTCCCGACAGGACCCCTCCTACGAGCAGTACTTC.

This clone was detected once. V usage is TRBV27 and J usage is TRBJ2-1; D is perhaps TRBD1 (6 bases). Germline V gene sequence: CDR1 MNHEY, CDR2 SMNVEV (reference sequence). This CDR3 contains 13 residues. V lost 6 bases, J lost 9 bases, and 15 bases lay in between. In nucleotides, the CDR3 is TGTGCCAGCAGGAGCACAGGGTTCTTTGAGCAGTTCTTC. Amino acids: CASRSTGFFEQFF.

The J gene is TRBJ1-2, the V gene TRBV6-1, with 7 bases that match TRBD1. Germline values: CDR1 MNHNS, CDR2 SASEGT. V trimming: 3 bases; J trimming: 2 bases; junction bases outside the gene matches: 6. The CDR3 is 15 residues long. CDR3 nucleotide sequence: TGTGCCAGCAGTGACCGACAGGGATCGAACTATGGCTACACCTTC. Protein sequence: CASSDRQGSNYGYTF.

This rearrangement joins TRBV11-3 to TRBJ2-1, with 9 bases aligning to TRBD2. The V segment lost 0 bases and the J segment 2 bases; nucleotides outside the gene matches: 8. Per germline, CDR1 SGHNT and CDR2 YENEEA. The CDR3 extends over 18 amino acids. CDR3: CASSLDQSGGPPYNEQFF. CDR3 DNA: TGTGCCAGCAGCTTAGATCAAAGCGGGGGGCCCCCCTACAATGAGCAGTTCTTC. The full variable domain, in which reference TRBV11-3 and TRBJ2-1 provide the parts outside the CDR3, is EAGVVQSPRYKIIEKKQPVAFWCNPISGHNTLYWYLQNLGQGPELLIRYENEEAVDDSQLPKDRFSAERLKGVDSTLKIQPAELGDSAVYLCASSLDQSGGPPYNEQFFGPGTRLTVL.

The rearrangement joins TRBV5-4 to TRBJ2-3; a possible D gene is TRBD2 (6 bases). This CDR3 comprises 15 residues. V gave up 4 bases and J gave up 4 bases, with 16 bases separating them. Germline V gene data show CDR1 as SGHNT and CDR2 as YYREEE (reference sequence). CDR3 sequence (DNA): TGTGCCAGCAGCCCAACGGGGCTAGCGTCAGATACGCAGTATTTT. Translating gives CASSPTGLASDTQYF.

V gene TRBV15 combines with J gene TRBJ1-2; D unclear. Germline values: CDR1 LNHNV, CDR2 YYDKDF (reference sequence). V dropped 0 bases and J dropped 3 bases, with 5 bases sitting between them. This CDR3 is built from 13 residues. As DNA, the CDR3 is TGTGCCACCAGCAGAGATCAATACTATGGCTACACCTTC. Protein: CATSRDQYYGYTF. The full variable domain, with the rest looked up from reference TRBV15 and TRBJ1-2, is DAMVIQNPRYQVTQFGKPVTLSCSQTLNHNVMYWYQQKSSQAPKLLFHYYDKDFNNEADTPDNFQSRRPNTSFCFLDIRSPGLGDTAMYLCATSRDQYYGYTFGSGTRLTVV.

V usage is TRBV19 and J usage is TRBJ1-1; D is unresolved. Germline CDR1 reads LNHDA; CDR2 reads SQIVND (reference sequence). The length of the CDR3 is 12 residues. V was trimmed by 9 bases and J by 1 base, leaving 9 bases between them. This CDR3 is CASRHRNTEAFF. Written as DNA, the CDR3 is TGTGCCAGCCGACACAGGAACACTGAAGCTTTCTTT.